Listed here are 26 T cell receptor beta chains from one sample, sequenced in a study of cytomegalovirus exposure and HLA in healthy donors (dated by TCRdb to the late 2010s). The library was prepared using the immunoSEQ multiplex PCR assay. A mixture of 60 forward primers for TCR Vbeta segments and 13 reverse primers for TCR Jbeta segments was used in the multiplex PCR. What TCRdb holds here is the immuneACCESS table cut down to in-frame rearrangements. Part of the clones is not present; checked against another copy, under half of the missing clones reflect an unresolved V gene, and the others are unexplained. The sample has 100,000 to 150,000 clones on record, over 70% of them singletons. Under 9.5% of the sample lies in the top ten. Sequencing input: PBMCs. The receptors come from a woman between 50 and 59 years old in good health and CMV-seropositive.

V usage is TRBV4-2 and J usage is TRBJ1-1; 8 bases fit TRBD1. V shed 3 bases and J 4 bases; nucleotides not matched to a gene: 13. CDR3 length equals 17 residues. Germline CDR1 LGHNA, CDR2 YNFKEQ. CDR3 in DNA: TGTGCCAGCAGCCATCAAAGGCGGGACAGGAGGGTCACTGAAGCTTTCTTT. Translated: CASSHQRRDRRVTEAFF.

The V and J genes are TRBV11-2 and TRBJ1-6; no firm D call. The germline gives CDR1 SGHAT, CDR2 FQNNGV. Deletions cut 5 bases from V and 6 bases from J, with 5 bases between. The CDR3 runs to 12 residues. CDR3 bases: TGTGCCAGCAGCCACAGTAATTCACCCCTCCACTTT. Translated: CASSHSNSPLHF.

The chain couples TRBV7-8 to TRBJ1-6; a weak D match, TRBD1 (5 bases). From germline, CDR1 is SGHVS and CDR2 FQNEAQ. The ends were cut back, 1 base at V and 4 bases at J, with 5 bases in the middle. CDR3 length equals 14 residues. This chain's CDR3 is CASSLEGYNSPLHF. DNA of the CDR3: TGTGCCAGCAGCTTAGAGGGGTATAATTCACCCCTCCACTTT.

V usage is TRBV7-9 and J usage is TRBJ2-5, with D possibly TRBD1 on 6 matching bases. Germline V gene data show CDR1 as SEHNR and CDR2 as FQNEAQ (reference sequence). Trimming stripped 0 bases from V and 6 bases from J, with 11 bases between. This CDR3 region has 14 residues. DNA of the CDR3: TGTGCCAGCAGCTTAGCCCAGGGGCTAAAGACCCAGTACTTC. Amino acids: CASSLAQGLKTQYF.

The J gene is TRBJ1-2, the V gene TRBV10-3; TRBD1 might be the D (5 bases). The V end lost 8 bases, the J end lost 6 bases, and 7 bases lay between the germline ends. Germline values: CDR1 ENHRY, CDR2 SYGVKD. CDR3 size: 10 residues. The CDR3 nucleotides read TGTGCCATCGGGGGGAATGGCTACACCTTC. This encodes CAIGGNGYTF.

The CDR3 protein is CASSFDTSYEQYF. The DNA for the CDR3 is TGCGCCAGCAGTTTTGACACCTCCTACGAGCAGTACTTC. This chain uses TRBV5-1 with TRBJ2-7; D is ambiguous. Trimming pared 5 bases from V and 0 bases from J, leaving 9 bases between. Per the germline V gene, CDR1 is SGHRS and CDR2 is YFSETQ. CDR3 length: 13 amino acids.

V is TRBV18 and J is TRBJ2-5; D possibly corresponds to TRBD1 (5 bases). Between the trimmed V and J ends, which lost 1 base and 5 bases, there was a span of 14 bases. The germline V gene encodes CDR1 KGHSH and CDR2 LQKENI. This CDR3 is 15 amino acids long. CDR3 residues: CASSPQSLGAETQYF. The CDR3, as DNA: TGTGCCAGCTCACCACAGTCTCTTGGGGCGGAGACCCAGTACTTC.

As for this clone: This sample also contains other DNA sequences that code for the same CDR3. The chain has TRBV5-1 and TRBJ1-1, with a weak D call TRBD1 (6 bases). CDR1 SGHRS and CDR2 YFSETQ come from the germline V gene. Trimming removed 0 bases at V and 8 bases at J, with 11 bases between. This CDR3 has 13 residues. This CDR3 is CASSLEGTQEAFF. CDR3 nucleotides: TGCGCCAGCAGCTTGGAAGGGACACAGGAAGCTTTCTTT.

The chain links TRBV27 to TRBJ2-1, with D maybe TRBD1 (5 bases). The length of the CDR3 is 13 residues. Between the trimmed V and J ends, which lost 3 bases and 8 bases, there was a span of 11 bases. In germline, CDR1 is MNHEY, CDR2 SMNVEV (reference sequence). For the CDR3, the DNA is TGTGCCAGCAGTTTCAGGGAAAGCGATGAGCAGTTCTTC. The encoded protein is CASSFRESDEQFF.

This clone was observed many times. This chain links TRBV10-3 with TRBJ1-1; possibly TRBD1 for D (5 bases). CDR3 size: 13 residues. V gave up 6 bases and J gave up 4 bases, with 12 bases separating them. CDR1 and CDR2 from the germline V gene are ENHRY and SYGVKD. CDR3: CAISDREGTEAFF. The CDR3 bases are TGTGCCATCAGCGACAGAGAAGGCACTGAAGCTTTCTTT.

This rearrangement joins TRBV14 to TRBJ1-3, with D unclear. CDR1 and CDR2 from the germline V gene are SGHDN and FVKESK. Trimming removed 2 bases at V and 3 bases at J, with 11 bases between. The CDR3 has 15 residues. CDR3 region: CASSQIPVLGNTIYF. CDR3 in DNA: TGTGCCAGCAGCCAAATTCCGGTTCTTGGAAACACCATATATTTT.

This clone was detected only a few times. The chain is built from TRBV19 and TRBJ1-2, with 7 bases lining up with TRBD1. This CDR3 is built from 14 residues. Germline assignment: CDR1 LNHDA and CDR2 SQIVND (reference sequence). The V and J ends lost 5 bases and 4 bases, in that order; junction bases with no gene match: 7. CDR3 sequence: CASSPKGQRYGYTF. CDR3 in DNA: TGTGCCAGTAGTCCAAAGGGACAGCGCTATGGCTACACCTTC.

A few counts support this clone. Here the CDR3 DNA reads TGCGCCAGCAGCTTGGCGGGACAGGGTCCGGATGGCTACACCTTC. It specifies CASSLAGQGPDGYTF. This chain connects TRBV5-1 to TRBJ1-2; 9 bases agree with TRBD1. Germline-derived CDR1 and CDR2 are SGHRS and YFSETQ. Losses at the gene ends were 0 bases for V and 6 bases for J; bases not matched to a gene: 6. There are 15 residues in the CDR3.

The chain recombines TRBV10-3 with TRBJ2-5, with a possible D match to TRBD1 (6 bases). Trimming took off 3 bases at V and 0 bases at J, with 11 bases between the two ends. The length of the CDR3 is 15 residues. CDR1 is ENHRY, CDR2 SYGVKD, per germline. The CDR3 DNA sequence: TGTGCCATCAGTGAATGGACAGAGTACCAAGAGACCCAGTACTTC. Its protein is CAISEWTEYQETQYF.

Comment on this clone: Lacking the conserved final phenylalanine or tryptophan, this CDR3 likely reflects a read error. No DNA is shown, since the ends of the CDR3 on it are uncertain; the CDR3 is the one TCRdb lists. This rearrangement joins TRBV7-8 to TRBJ2-7; TRBD2, the table's D call, was not compared with the DNA. The CDR3 is 14 amino acids in total, end residues counted. Per germline, CDR1 SGHVS and CDR2 FQNEAQ. CDR3 sequence reads: CASSLRETNSELSL.

V and J are TRBV5-5 and TRBJ2-1, with 8 nucleotides matching TRBD2. Looked up from germline, CDR1 is SGHKS and CDR2 is YYEKEE (reference sequence). The junction had 4 bases not matched to a gene; V was cut back by 2 bases and J by 3 bases. CDR3 length equals 15 residues. In DNA, the CDR3 is TGTGCCAGCAGCTTTAGCGGGACCCACTACAATGAGCAGTTCTTC. Its protein is CASSFSGTHYNEQFF.

V is TRBV6-5 and J is TRBJ1-1, with TRBD1 identical over 7 bases. Per the germline V gene, CDR1 is MNHEY and CDR2 is SVGAGI. J gave up 6 bases and V 6 bases, and 7 bases lay outside the gene matches. There are 13 residues in the CDR3. The CDR3 is CASRRQGPAEAFF. For the CDR3, the DNA is TGTGCCAGCAGGAGACAGGGTCCCGCTGAAGCTTTCTTT.

This clone has more than one count but fewer than ten. This sequence joins TRBV7-8 and TRBJ1-1; D gene unclear. The length of the CDR3 is 13 residues. From germline, CDR1 is SGHVS and CDR2 FQNEAQ. The V and J ends lost 2 bases and 2 bases respectively, with 6 bases between them. The CDR3 nucleotides read TGTGCCAGCAGCTTACAGGCAAACACTGAAGCTTTCTTT. Translated, it gives CASSLQANTEAFF.

This clone was observed a handful of times. V is TRBV10-3 and J is TRBJ1-5; the D gene is possibly TRBD1 (5 bases). Trimming shortened V by 2 bases and J by 3 bases, and 8 bases separated the two germline ends. The CDR3 contains 14 residues. Germline lookup yields CDR1 ENHRY and CDR2 SYGVKD. The CDR3 loop is CAISETGYNQPQHF. Here the CDR3 DNA reads TGTGCCATCAGTGAGACAGGTTACAATCAGCCCCAGCATTTT.

The rearrangement joins TRBV18 to TRBJ2-6; the D gene is possibly TRBD1 (6 bases). The V end lost 6 bases, the J end lost 1 base, and 16 bases lay between the germline ends. Germline lookup yields CDR1 KGHSH and CDR2 LQKENI. The CDR3 extends over 17 amino acids. The CDR3 DNA sequence: TGTGCCAGCTCGCCAAGGACCCAGGGGTCTGGGGCCAACGTCCTGACTTTC. It is translated as CASSPRTQGSGANVLTF.

CDR3 amino acids: CASSPIQGTYEQYF. In nucleotides, the CDR3 is TGTGCCAGCTCACCGATACAGGGAACCTACGAGCAGTACTTC. This sequence joins TRBV18 and TRBJ2-7; a weak D match, TRBD1 (6 bases). CDR3 size: 14 residues. Germline CDR1 is KGHSH and CDR2 is LQKENI. V gave up 3 bases and J gave up 2 bases, with 11 bases separating them.

This chain's CDR3 is CASSTSQGEYYGYTF. DNA for the CDR3: TGTGCCAGTAGTACCTCACAGGGGGAGTACTATGGCTACACCTTC. V gene TRBV19 combines with J gene TRBJ1-2, with TRBD1 matching 8 bases. CDR3 length: 15 residues. J lost 3 bases, V lost 4 bases, and 7 bases had no gene match. CDR1 and CDR2 (germline): LNHDA, SQIVND (reference sequence).

This clone was counted between two and nine times. J is TRBJ2-5 and V is TRBV5-1; weak D call: TRBD1 (6 bases). Germline loops: CDR1 SGHRS, CDR2 YFSETQ. Trimming took 5 bases from V and 0 from J, leaving 14 bases between them. The CDR3 covers 15 residues. The CDR3 region is CASSLTGTHQETQYF. The CDR3 DNA reads as TGCGCCAGCAGTTTGACCGGGACACACCAAGAGACCCAGTACTTC.

This chain uses TRBV9 with TRBJ2-2; 14 bases match TRBD2. The junction had 3 bases not matched to a gene; V was cut back by 5 bases and J by 0 bases. In germline, CDR1 is SGDLS, CDR2 YYNGEE. The CDR3 has 17 amino acids. DNA of the CDR3: TGTGCCAGCAGTGTGACTAGCGGGAGGGCGAACACCGGGGAGCTGTTTTTT. It yields the protein CASSVTSGRANTGELFF.

This rearrangement joins TRBV6-6 to TRBJ2-7; maybe TRBD2 (6 bases). The CDR3 has 16 residues. V lost 2 bases and J 4 bases, leaving 18 bases between the germline ends. CDR1 is MNHNY, CDR2 SVGAGI, per germline (reference sequence). In DNA form, the CDR3 reads TGTGCCAGCAGTTACAGGTTTGGCGGGACGAGGTACGAGCAGTACTTC. Its protein product is CASSYRFGGTRYEQYF.

This clone was seen just once. The V and J genes are TRBV9 and TRBJ2-7, with 10 bases matching TRBD2. Germline V lookup: CDR1 SGDLS, CDR2 YYNGEE. Trimming cost V 5 bases and J 5 bases; bases outside gene matches: 7. The CDR3 loop spans 14 amino acids. In DNA form, the CDR3 reads TGTGCCAGCAGGCCGGGGCTAGCGGGAGACGAGCAGTACTTC. Translating it yields CASRPGLAGDEQYF. Full variable domain (remainder filled in from reference TRBV9 and TRBJ2-7): DSGVTQTPKHLITATGQRVTLRCSPRSGDLSVYWYQQSLDQGLQFLIQYYNGEERAKGNILERFSAQQFPDLHSELNLSSLELGDSALYFCASRPGLAGDEQYFGPGTRLTVT.